The rows below give T cell receptor beta chains drawn from one sample of a study of T cells in Graves' hyperthyroidism and ophthalmopathy. MiXCR, applied by TCRdb to the multiplex PCR reads, yields one record per CDR3 protein. The profile covers a few hundred thousand distinct CDR3 sequences, with roughly 50% appearing a single time and roughly 7.7% taken by the ten largest. The sequenced material came from peripheral blood or thyroid tissue (not recorded which). These receptors were taken from a woman between 18 and 29 years old with Graves' hyperthyroidism. Both conserved end residues are part of each CDR3. Each record gives: D gene, clone size, J gene, CDR3 length, V gene, CDR3 protein, CDR3 DNA. A D gene is named only where the DNA matches it firmly. Rows give clone size only sometimes, using once, few, many, or a class for an expanded clone.

>.|few|TRBJ1-1|14|TRBV7-2
CASSSLLGIAEAFF
TGTGCCAGCAGCTCCCTCTTGGGTATTGCTGAAGCTTTCTTT
>.|many|TRBJ1-2|13|TRBV27
CASSFGAGYGYTF
TGTGCCAGCAGTTTTGGGGCGGGCTATGGCTACACCTTC
>TRBD1|many|TRBJ1-2|16|TRBV10-2
CASSGGDRGLVDGYTF
TGCGCCAGCAGCGGCGGGGACAGGGGGCTAGTCGATGGCTACACCTTC
>.|many|TRBJ1-5|14|TRBV11-3
CASSLWLANQPQHF
TGTGCCAGCAGCTTATGGTTGGCCAATCAGCCCCAGCATTTT
>TRBD2|few|TRBJ2-5|14|TRBV9
CASSSSGRKETQYF
TGTGCCAGCAGCAGTAGCGGGAGAAAAGAGACCCAGTACTTC
>.|many|TRBJ2-7|11|TRBV5-1
CASGEDYEQYF
TGCGCCAGCGGGGAAGACTACGAGCAGTACTTC
>TRBD2|many|TRBJ2-5|15|TRBV27
CASSTRREGGETQYF
TGTGCCAGCAGTACCCGACGGGAGGGGGGAGAGACCCAGTACTTC
>TRBD1|many|TRBJ2-7|12|TRBV6-1
CASSRTGSEQYF
TGTGCCAGCAGCCGGACAGGGAGCGAGCAGTACTTC
>.|.|TRBJ2-7|15|TRBV12-3/TRBV12-4
CATSRRPGTPYEQYF
TGTGCCACTTCGCGGAGGCCCGGGACACCCTACGAGCAGTACTTC
>.|.|TRBJ1-1|16|TRBV7-2
CASSLNRGRTYTEAFF
TGTGCCAGCAGCTTGAATCGGGGCAGAACGTACACTGAAGCTTTCTTT
>.|.|TRBJ1-1|18|TRBV7-2
CASREEGGRAIGNTEAFF
TGTGCCAGCAGGGAAGAGGGCGGGAGGGCCATCGGGAACACTGAAGCTTTCTTT
>TRBD2|.|TRBJ2-3|17|TRBV15
CATSRSTSWIMLDTQYF
TGTGCCACCAGCAGATCGACTAGCTGGATTATGCTGGATACGCAGTATTTT
>.|.|TRBJ2-5|12|TRBV5-4
CASRPGEETQYF
TGTGCCAGCCGCCCCGGGGAAGAGACCCAGTACTTC
>.|many|TRBJ1-2|16|TRBV5-5
CASSLAGGPSLVGYTF
TGTGCCAGCAGCTTGGCCGGGGGCCCCTCGCTGGTTGGCTACACCTTC
>TRBD1|.|TRBJ2-5|16|TRBV7-8
CASSASGQGMGETQYF
TGTGCCAGCAGCGCCTCGGGACAGGGGATGGGGGAGACCCAGTACTTC
>TRBD1|.|TRBJ2-7|12|TRBV29-1
CSSRQGINEQYF
TGCAGCTCGAGACAGGGTATCAACGAGCAGTACTTC
>.|many|TRBJ1-5|18|TRBV7-9
CASSLRWAQTDSNQPQHF
TGTGCCAGCAGCTTGAGGTGGGCCCAGACGGATAGCAATCAGCCCCAGCATTTT
>.|.|TRBJ1-2|15|TRBV12-3/TRBV12-4
CASSPGSAINYGYTF
TGTGCCAGCAGTCCCGGGTCGGCGATTAACTATGGCTACACCTTC
>.|many|TRBJ2-5|13|TRBV29-1
CSVRRKVQETQYF
TGCAGCGTTAGACGGAAGGTTCAAGAGACCCAGTACTTC
>.|many|TRBJ1-5|15|TRBV2
CASSSEQRFNQPQHF
TGTGCCAGCAGCTCGGAACAGAGATTCAATCAGCCCCAGCATTTT
>.|.|TRBJ2-7|15|TRBV19
CASRKGGGSNYEQYF
TGTGCCAGTAGGAAGGGGGGGGGATCAAATTACGAGCAGTACTTC
>.|many|TRBJ2-5|13|TRBV7-6
CASSLDLRETQYF
TGTGCCAGCAGCTTGGACCTCCGGGAGACCCAGTACTTC
>TRBD2|.|TRBJ2-2|16|TRBV24-1
CATSVLAGANTGELFF
TGTGCCACCAGTGTCCTAGCGGGAGCGAACACCGGGGAGCTGTTTTTT
>.|.|TRBJ1-1|14|TRBV7-9
CASSRDGRNTEAFF
TGTGCCAGCAGCCGCGACGGCAGGAACACTGAAGCTTTCTTT
>.|many|TRBJ2-5|13|TRBV14
CASSYGQRETQYF
TGTGCCAGCAGCTATGGACAGAGGGAGACCCAGTACTTC
>.|.|TRBJ2-3|10|TRBV2
CASNNRQLYF
TGTGCCAGCAACAATAGACAGTTGTATTTT
>.|many|TRBJ1-1|13|TRBV11-3
CASSLGPKERAFF
TGTGCCAGCAGCTTAGGGCCGAAAGAAAGAGCTTTCTTT
>.|.|TRBJ2-5|15|TRBV7-8
CASSRGTGYNQPQYF
TGTGCCAGCAGCCGCGGGACGGGGTACAATCAGCCCCAGTACTTC
>.|many|TRBJ1-2|13|TRBV29-1
CSVDPTGRYGYTF
TGCAGCGTTGACCCTACAGGGCGCTATGGCTACACCTTC
>.|many|TRBJ1-1|15|TRBV10-3
CAISESLTLNTEAFF
TGTGCCATCAGTGAGTCCCTGACCCTGAACACTGAAGCTTTCTTT
>.|many|TRBJ2-5|13|TRBV7-3
CASSPPQEETQYF
TGTGCCAGCAGCCCACCCCAGGAAGAGACCCAGTACTTC
>TRBD2|.|TRBJ2-7|19|TRBV7-2
CASSSTGEGLAGGPYEQYF
TGTGCCAGCAGCTCAACGGGAGAAGGACTAGCGGGAGGCCCCTACGAGCAGTACTTC
>TRBD1|once|TRBJ1-2|11|TRBV2
CALGQNYGYTF
TGTGCCCTGGGACAGAACTATGGCTACACCTTC
>.|.|TRBJ2-7|15|TRBV7-2
CASSLGVYSPCEQYF
TGTGCCAGCAGCTTAGGGGTGTACAGCCCCTGCGAGCAGTACTTC
>.|.|TRBJ2-1|10|TRBV20-1
CSASIDEQFF
TGCAGTGCTAGTATCGATGAGCAGTTCTTC
>.|few|TRBJ2-7|16|TRBV6-1
CASSEGAGQLFYEQYF
TGTGCCAGCAGTGAAGGGGCGGGACAGCTCTTTTACGAGCAGTACTTC
>.|many|TRBJ1-2|14|TRBV4-1
CASSQSGVNYGYTF
TGCGCCAGCAGCCAATCAGGGGTCAACTATGGCTACACCTTC
>.|once|TRBJ1-2|16|TRBV7-9
CASSLSGPSIGSGYTF
TGTGCCAGCAGCTTATCGGGCCCCTCCATAGGGTCTGGCTACACCTTC
>.|few|TRBJ2-1|13|TRBV29-1
CSVEDQLVDEQFF
TGCAGCGTTGAAGACCAGTTAGTGGATGAGCAGTTCTTC
>TRBD1|.|TRBJ1-5|12|TRBV6-2/TRBV6-3
CASSWTGQPQHF
TGTGCCAGCAGCTGGACAGGGCAGCCCCAGCATTTT
>.|many|TRBJ1-6|12|TRBV18
CASSSSGSPLHF
TGTGCCAGCTCATCGTCGGGATCACCCCTCCACTTT
>.|.|TRBJ1-3|13|TRBV30
CAWSVGSGNTIYF
TGTGCCTGGAGTGTAGGCTCTGGAAACACCATATATTTT
>.|.|TRBJ2-7|12|TRBV20-1
CSAKQGGVEQYF
TGCAGTGCTAAACAGGGAGGGGTCGAGCAGTACTTC
>.|.|TRBJ1-2|12|TRBV15
CATSSPEHGYTF
TGTGCCACCAGCAGCCCTGAGCATGGCTACACCTTC
>.|.|TRBJ2-4|12|TRBV19
CASRNARNIQYF
TGTGCCAGTAGGAACGCGCGAAACATTCAGTACTTC
>TRBD2|few|TRBJ2-7|14|TRBV6-1
CASLLTAGGVEQYF
TGTGCCAGCCTACTTACGGCGGGAGGGGTTGAGCAGTACTTC
>.|many|TRBJ1-2|15|TRBV3-1
CASSQTGTSNYGYTF
TGTGCCAGCAGCCAGACAGGTACCTCAAACTATGGCTACACCTTC
>.|.|TRBJ1-1|15|TRBV7-8
CASSLGASVNTEAFF
TGTGCCAGCAGCCTGGGGGCGTCCGTGAACACTGAAGCTTTCTTT
>.|many|TRBJ1-2|15|TRBV5-5
CASSLSQATAYGYTF
TGTGCCAGCAGCCTCTCTCAGGCGACGGCCTATGGCTACACCTTC
>TRBD2|.|TRBJ2-5|15|TRBV11-2
CASSPPRGSVETQYF
TGTGCCAGCAGCCCTCCGCGCGGGAGTGTTGAGACCCAGTACTTC
>.|few|TRBJ2-2|16|TRBV2
CASSRSPGKIGGELFF
TGTGCCAGCAGTAGGTCCCCAGGGAAGATCGGCGGGGAGCTGTTTTTT
>.|few|TRBJ1-3|15|TRBV13
CASSIGIRSGNTIYF
TGTGCCAGCAGCATTGGTATACGCTCTGGAAACACCATATATTTT
>TRBD1|.|TRBJ2-7|12|TRBV30
CAFLRGPYEQYF
TGTGCCTTCCTCAGGGGGCCGTACGAGCAGTACTTC
>.|.|TRBJ1-2|13|TRBV24-1
CATSDRDGYGYTF
TGTGCCACCAGTGACAGGGATGGCTATGGCTACACCTTC
>.|many|TRBJ2-2|15|TRBV6-5
CASSSPSLRAGELFF
.
>.|.|TRBJ1-2|17|TRBV5-5
CASSLVPNEVLWYGYTF
TGTGCCAGCAGCTTGGTCCCCAACGAGGTACTATGGTATGGCTACACCTTC